Listed here are 2 T cell receptor beta chains from one sample, sequenced in a study of blood T cells in healthy people across ages. Together with a sample-barcoded 5' primer, a J-beta primer mix was included in a second PCR lasting about 7 to 11 cycles. TCRdb reprocessed the 5' RACE reads via MiXCR and lists one record per CDR3 protein. The repertoire holds over 1,300,000 distinct CDR3 sequences, 59% seen once, with over 5.5% in the top ten. The sample was blood. These receptors were taken from a man younger than 35 in good health.

This chain links TRBV4-1 with TRBJ2-7; possibly TRBD2 for D (6 bases). The better agreement between TRBJ2-5 and the DNA end casts doubt on the J call. This CDR3 spans 14 amino acids. Germline V lookup: CDR1 MGHRA, CDR2 YSYEKL. In nucleotides, the CDR3 is TGCGCCAGCAGCCAAGTAACTAGCTGGGAGACCCAGTACTTC. Its translation: CASSQVTSWETQYF.

This clonotype has only a few counts. J is TRBJ1-4 and V is TRBV4-1; D gene ambiguous. Germline V CDR1 and CDR2: MGHRA, YSYEKL. V lost 0 bases to trimming and J lost 7 bases, with 18 bases between them. This CDR3 is 17 amino acids long. In DNA form, the CDR3 reads TGCGCCAGCAGCCAAGAACAAATCGGACGCGCCGGTGAAAAACTGTTTTTT. Translated, it gives CASSQEQIGRAGEKLFF.